Shown below are 10 T cell receptor beta chains from a single sample sequenced in a study of CD8 T cells in ankylosing spondylitis. TCRdb passed the 5' RACE reads through MiXCR, listing each CDR3 protein once. The data show about 500,000 distinct CDR3 sequences, 9.5% to 15% seen once. These TCRs' antigens remain unknown. Overall study findings and caveats: Blood from ankylosing spondylitis patients appeared to carry a characteristic roughly eight-variant TCR beta motif.

Sequencing was carried out using blood, either unsorted or a sorted T cell fraction (not recorded which). The source is a male donor with ankylosing spondylitis.

This clonotype has a handful of counts. J is TRBJ1-6 and V is TRBV18; D remains ambiguous. This CDR3 is built from 12 residues. V dropped 4 bases and J dropped 10 bases, with 8 bases sitting between them. Germline V lookup: CDR1 KGHSH, CDR2 LQKENI. In DNA form, the CDR3 reads TGTGCCAGCTCACAGGAGGACTCACCCCTCCACTTT. This codes for CASSQEDSPLHF.

CDR3 region: CSAPGLPLNTGELFF. Written as DNA, the CDR3 is TGCAGTGCTCCGGGACTCCCGCTTAACACCGGGGAGCTGTTTTTT. The rearrangement links TRBV20-1 to TRBJ2-2; the D gene is possibly TRBD2 (6 bases). The V gene lost 5 bases and the J gene lost 2 bases, with 15 bases spanning the gap. The length of the CDR3 is 15 residues. Germline-derived CDR1 and CDR2 are DFQATT and SNEGSKA (reference sequence).

The chain uses TRBV5-1 and TRBJ2-3; TRBD2 aligns across 8 bases. The CDR3 consists of 14 residues. From germline, CDR1 is SGHRS and CDR2 YFSETQ. V lost 5 bases, J lost 6 bases, and 8 bases stayed unmatched. The CDR3, as DNA: TGCGCCAGCAGGATTAGCGGGATGGCGGATACGCAGTATTTT. Protein: CASRISGMADTQYF.

This clonotype turned up a few times. The chain is built from TRBV20-1 and TRBJ1-1; TRBD1 matches at 7 bases. CDR3 length equals 15 residues. CDR1 is DFQATT, CDR2 SNEGSKA, per germline (reference sequence). V trimming: 4 bases; J trimming: 2 bases; junction bases outside the gene matches: 10. The CDR3 loop is CSATRDRFPNTEAFF. For the CDR3, the DNA is TGCAGTGCTACAAGGGACAGATTTCCCAACACTGAAGCTTTCTTT.

This clonotype was seen a few times. This chain uses TRBV11-2 with TRBJ2-5, with 7 bases fitting TRBD2. The germline V gene has CDR1 SGHAT and CDR2 FQNNGV. This CDR3 contains 14 residues. V was clipped by 0 bases and J by 4 bases; unmatched bases: 2. The CDR3 region is CASSLEPSGETQYF. The CDR3 coding sequence is TGTGCCAGCAGCTTAGAACCTAGCGGAGAGACCCAGTACTTC.

V gene TRBV20-1 combines with J gene TRBJ1-1; D is ambiguous. The V end was cut by 5 bases, the J end by 4 bases, with 11 bases between. The CDR3 consists of 12 residues. Germline CDR1 reads DFQATT; CDR2 reads SNEGSKA (reference sequence). The CDR3 loop is CSAQRRRTEAFF. Written as DNA, the CDR3 is TGCAGTGCTCAGAGACGGCGCACTGAAGCTTTCTTT.

This clonotype was seen a few times. This chain's CDR3 is CAISESQGNTQYF. CDR3 DNA: TGTGCCATCAGTGAGTCTCAGGGAAATACGCAGTATTTT. The chain has TRBV10-3 and TRBJ2-3, with D perhaps TRBD1 (5 bases). V was trimmed by 0 bases and J by 7 bases, leaving 8 bases between them. The V gene's germline CDR1 is ENHRY and CDR2 SYGVKD. The CDR3 has 13 residues.

This clonotype was found a few times. This chain joins TRBV4-1 and TRBJ1-5, with D unresolved. CDR1 is MGHRA, CDR2 YSYEKL, per germline. Trimming stripped 2 bases from V and 7 bases from J, with 18 bases between. This CDR3 has 16 amino acids. The CDR3 is CASSQTPPGPKQPQHF. DNA of the CDR3: TGCGCCAGCAGCCAAACCCCCCCAGGCCCCAAGCAGCCCCAGCATTTT.

This clonotype was observed at least ten times. The V and J genes are TRBV30 and TRBJ1-1, with no clear D. Germline lookup yields CDR1 GTSNPN and CDR2 SVGIG (reference sequence). The CDR3 is 13 residues long. Trimming stripped 0 bases from V and 2 bases from J, with 7 bases between. The DNA of the CDR3 is TGTGCCTGGAGTGTTGGTTCCAACACTGAAGCTTTCTTT. It translates to CAWSVGSNTEAFF.

At least ten counts were recorded for this clonotype. The rearrangement links TRBV11-2 to TRBJ2-1; D is unresolved. Germline CDR1 is SGHAT and CDR2 is FQNNGV. CDR3 size: 17 residues. V was pared by 5 bases and J by 1 base, with 18 bases between. In DNA, the CDR3 is TGTGCCAGCAGCCCCCGTTTTACCTCGTGGTCCTACAATGAGCAGTTCTTC. This encodes CASSPRFTSWSYNEQFF.